This T cell receptor (beta chain) came from a study of blood T cell repertoires in COVID-19 (dated by TCRdb to between 2020 and 2021). Regarding the study in general: Collaborator samples came from the United States, Italy and Spain and covered acute and convalescent phases of COVID-19. The prospective study material was composed of cDNA or gDNA derived from T cells, B-cell-depleted T cells, or PBMCs. Deeply sampled blood TCRbeta repertoires from subjects exposed to, actively infected with, or recovered from COVID-19 were included in the dataset. The repertoires were released in a freely available public database meant as a resource for research on the immune response to SARS-CoV-2. The samples were drawn from the first 160 participants of the ongoing ImmuneRACE study and from over a thousand subjects provided by 6 global collaborators. Sample metadata almost always included a de-identified subject ID, COVID-19 status, age in years and sex. Where HLA class I and class II types were available, the types were taken from metadata supplied by the sample provider, not from assay-based typing. Paper-wide results and their limitations: The amount of clinical and demographic metadata varied by source and participant and was provided uncurated.

Worth noting for this clone: The antigen this receptor binds is unknown. No qualities accompany the bases; no much larger clone lies one base away.

Taken from cysteine to phenylalanine, the CDR3 has 15 residues. CDR3 DNA only is kept here, 45 bases in frame from base 1. For CDR1 and CDR2, the germline V gene (reference sequence) lists LNHDA and SQIVND. V is pruned by 3 bases and J by 3 bases, leaving 6 bases of the junction without a gene match. The immunoSEQ Assay, a bias-controlled multiplex PCR, was used to amplify TCRbeta CDR3 regions from genomic DNA. In the paper's pipeline: Within the assay, amplification of reference gene primers was used to estimate how many nucleated cells each sample contained. Sequence reads were collapsed and filtered to measure the absolute abundance of every unique TCRbeta CDR3 rearrangement. For each sample, productive Simpson clonality was calculated as the square root of Simpson's diversity index across productive rearrangements. This is the immuneACCESS table as TCRdb keeps it, with only in-frame sequences that have V and J called. A part of the clones is gone; compared with another copy, unresolved V genes explain less than half, and the rest is unexplained. The V and J calls and clone size were taken over from that table, and D and trimming were inferred from the DNA. For this sample there are about 190,000 clones; 70% to 90% appear just once. The ten top clones hold about 22% of the sample.

The collaborating institutions used their own protocols to collect whole blood in K2EDTA tubes. For TCRbeta analysis, collaborators shipped samples in one of three forms: frozen whole blood, isolated PBMCs, or DNA extracted from either of those sample types. Specimen: peripheral blood. This sequence was found in a man between 60 and 70 years old with active or convalescent COVID-19. Recombination connected TRBV19 to TRBJ2-7, and 9 junctional nucleotides match TRBD1. The bases read TGTGCCAGTAGTATGACGGGACAGGGTCGCTACGAGCAGTACTTC. This translates into CASSMTGQGRYEQYF.